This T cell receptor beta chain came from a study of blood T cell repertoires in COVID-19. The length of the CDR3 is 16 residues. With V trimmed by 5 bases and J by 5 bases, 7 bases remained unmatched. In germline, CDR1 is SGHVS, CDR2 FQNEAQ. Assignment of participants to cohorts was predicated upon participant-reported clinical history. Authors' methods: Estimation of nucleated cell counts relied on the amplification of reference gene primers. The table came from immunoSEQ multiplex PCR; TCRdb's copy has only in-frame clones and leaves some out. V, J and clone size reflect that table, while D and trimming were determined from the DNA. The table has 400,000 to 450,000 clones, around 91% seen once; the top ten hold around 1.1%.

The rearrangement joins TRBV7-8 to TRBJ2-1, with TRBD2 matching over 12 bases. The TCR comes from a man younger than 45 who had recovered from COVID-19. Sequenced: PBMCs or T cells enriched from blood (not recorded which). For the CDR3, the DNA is TGTGCCAGCAGCGCCCTAGCGGGAGGGGTAAACAATGAGCAGTTCTTC. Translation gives CASSALAGGVNNEQFF.